This T cell receptor beta chain comes out of a study of blood T cell repertoires in COVID-19 (dated by TCRdb to about 2020). Some background on the complete study: Collaborator samples came from the United States, Italy and Spain and covered acute and convalescent phases of COVID-19. A freely available public database, intended as a resource for researchers studying the immune response to SARS-CoV-2, is where the repertoires were released. Sample metadata almost always included a de-identified subject ID, COVID-19 status, age in years and sex. Samples came from the ongoing ImmuneRACE study (first 160 participants) plus 1,254 subjects from 6 global collaborators. The material from the prospective study consisted of cDNA or gDNA derived from T cells, B-cell-depleted T cells, or PBMCs. Subjects who had been exposed to COVID-19, were actively infected with it, or had recovered from it provided the deeply sampled blood TCRbeta repertoires that made up the dataset. HLA class I and class II types, where available, came from metadata supplied by the sample provider rather than from assay-based typing.

TCRbeta CDR3 regions were amplified from genomic DNA by means of the immunoSEQ Assay, a bias-controlled multiplex PCR. The paper's data handling went like this. Within the assay, amplification of reference gene primers was used to estimate how many nucleated cells each sample contained. To quantify the absolute abundance of each unique TCRbeta CDR3 rearrangement, sequence reads were collapsed and filtered. For each sample, productive Simpson clonality was calculated as the square root of Simpson's diversity index over productive rearrangements. The table was pulled from immuneACCESS by TCRdb, which kept in-frame rearrangements only. Such tables lose some clones; where checked, under half of the loss comes from unresolved V genes, and the rest has no known cause. V and J calls and clone size are copied from that table; D and trimming were computed from the DNA. This sample comprises approximately 280,000 clones, 85% of them detected only once. 2% to 3% of the sample is in the top ten clones.

Here is what the overall study found, with its caveats: The amount of clinical and demographic metadata varied by source and participant and was provided uncurated.

This clone occurred once. Its binding antigen is unknown. It has no much larger one-base neighbor in the sample; base qualities were not kept. In the prospective study, participants were about 18 to 95 years old, resided in about 25 geographic areas of the United States, and were enrolled through a virtual design. In the prospective study, participants were assigned to cohorts based on the clinical history participants reported in a screening survey and a study questionnaire. Recovered participants in ImmuneRACE Cohort 3 were defined by two consecutive negative NP/OP PCR tests, clearance by a healthcare professional, or resolution of symptoms. Each participant in the prospective study had whole blood, serum and a nasopharyngeal or oropharyngeal swab collected by mobile phlebotomists. Over a 2-month period, participants in the prospective study had the option of providing additional blood draws and questionnaires. Before DNA extraction, blood samples from the prospective study were shipped at room temperature or frozen.

After removal of 5 bases from V and 0 bases from J, the junction retains 4 bases not matched to a gene. The CDR3 covers 15 residues, taking in both the cysteine and the phenylalanine. The DNA shown is the 45-base CDR3, in frame from base 1. CDR1 and CDR2 are drawn from the germline V gene (reference sequence): LGHDT, YNNKEL. The specimen sequenced was PBMCs or T cells enriched from blood (not recorded which). This receptor was obtained from a woman aged 45-65 years who had recovered from COVID-19. The receptor chain draws on TRBV3-1 (or the pseudogene TRBV3-2) and TRBJ1-2, with 9 junctional bases fitting TRBD1. For the CDR3, the sequence is CASSVQGATNYGYTF. The nucleotide sequence is given as TGTGCCAGCAGCGTACAGGGGGCGACTAACTATGGCTACACCTTC.